Listed here are 10 T cell receptor beta chains from one sample, sequenced in a study of regulatory T cells in long-lasting Graves disease. Assembly of TCR beta libraries relied on iRepertoire HTBI primers together with Arm-PCR of CDR3 regions. TCRdb redid the calling of the multiplex PCR reads with MiXCR, one entry per CDR3 protein. This table has under 300,000 distinct CDR3 sequences, 20% to 25% appearing once. The time point was: newly diagnosed GD, antithyroid drugs for less than 3 months. Construction of the TCR library relied on RNA isolated from PBMCs. The sample here was peripheral blood mononuclear cells (PBMCs), taken at new diagnosis, from a patient treated with antithyroid drugs. The receptors were gathered from a female donor with Graves disease.

The chain employs TRBV20-1 and TRBJ2-2; D possibly corresponds to TRBD1 (6 bases). The germline V gene has CDR1 DFQATT and CDR2 SNEGSKA (reference sequence). Trimming shortened V by 1 base and J by 5 bases, and 14 bases separated the two germline ends. The CDR3 covers 15 residues. CDR3 in amino acids: CSARVGQQGTGELFF. CDR3 sequence (DNA): TGCAGTGCTAGAGTCGGACAGCAGGGGACCGGGGAGCTGTTTTTT.

The CDR3 here is CASRTGDWTEAFF. The DNA for the CDR3 is TGTGCCAGCAGGACGGGCGATTGGACTGAAGCTTTCTTT. V usage is TRBV28 and J usage is TRBJ1-1, with D uncertain. CDR1 and CDR2 (germline): MDHEN, SYDVKM. The CDR3 has 13 amino acids. V was trimmed by 6 bases and J by 5 bases, leaving 13 bases between them.

This clonotype was recorded at least ten times. V usage is TRBV7-9 and J usage is TRBJ1-2, with D perhaps TRBD1 (6 bases). The germline V gene encodes CDR1 SEHNR and CDR2 FQNEAQ (reference sequence). Between the trimmed V and J ends, which lost 3 bases and 8 bases, there was a span of 7 bases. The CDR3 extends over 11 amino acids. Written as DNA, the CDR3 is TGTGCCAGCAGCTTCAGGGGCGGCTACACCTTC. Its translation is CASSFRGGYTF.

This clonotype was observed a few times. The genes are TRBV14 and TRBJ1-1; D is ambiguous. The germline gives CDR1 SGHDN, CDR2 FVKESK. V was cut by 0 bases and J by 4 bases, with 9 bases left in between. This CDR3 comprises 14 residues. CDR3 sequence: CASSQDLRSTEAFF. CDR3 nucleotide sequence: TGTGCCAGCAGCCAAGATCTTAGGAGCACTGAAGCTTTCTTT.

Many counts were recorded for this clonotype. The J gene is TRBJ1-1, the V gene TRBV19, with TRBD1 matching 9 bases. CDR1 is LNHDA, CDR2 SQIVND, per germline (reference sequence). This CDR3 spans 13 amino acids. The V and J ends lost 5 bases and 11 bases, in that order; junction bases with no gene match: 9. The CDR3 DNA reads as TGTGCCAGTAGTCCTCGGGACAGGGATACGGCTTTCTTT. Its protein is CASSPRDRDTAFF. Combining the CDR3 with reference TRBV19 and TRBJ1-1 gives the whole variable domain DGGITQSPKYLFRKEGQNVTLSCEQNLNHDAMYWYRQDPGQGLRLIYYSQIVNDFQKGDIAEGYSVSREKKESFPLTVTSAQKNPTAFYLCASSPRDRDTAFFGQGTRLTVV.

V is TRBV4-3 and J is TRBJ1-4, with 11 bases fitting TRBD1. CDR1 and CDR2 from the germline V gene are LGHNA and YSLEER. V trimming: 2 bases; J trimming: 10 bases; junction bases outside the gene matches: 9. The CDR3 length is 16 residues. CDR3 nucleotides: TGCGCCAGCAGCCAAAAGGACAGGGGGCTCCTACCAAAACTGTTTTTT. Translating it yields CASSQKDRGLLPKLFF.

About this clonotype: This likely came from a read error, as a far larger clone is one base away. The V call is TRBV11-2, the J call TRBJ2-5, with D unclear. The CDR3 covers 13 residues. Germline CDR1 is SGHAT and CDR2 is FQNNGV. Trimming took 1 base from V and 11 from J, leaving 14 bases between them. The CDR3: CASSLGAHREQYF. DNA of the CDR3: TGTGCCAGCAGCTTAGGGGCCCATCGTGAGCAGTACTTC.

J is TRBJ1-2 and V is TRBV3-1; 7 bases line up with TRBD1. V gave up 4 bases and J gave up 4 bases; unmatched junction bases: 12. The CDR3 spans 16 residues. Germline V gene data show CDR1 as LGHDT and CDR2 as YNNKEL (reference sequence). The CDR3 protein is CASSPRDRVYSYGYTF. The CDR3 DNA sequence: TGTGCCAGCAGCCCCCGGGACAGAGTTTACTCCTATGGCTACACCTTC.

V gene TRBV7-9 combines with J gene TRBJ2-1, with 9 bases that match TRBD2. Germline CDR1 is SEHNR and CDR2 is FQNEAQ (reference sequence). The CDR3 runs 15 residues. V lost 1 base to trimming and J lost 5 bases; unmatched junction nucleotides: 3. This chain's CDR3 is CASSLGEREDNEQFF. The CDR3 nucleotides read TGTGCCAGCAGCTTAGGTGAGCGGGAGGACAATGAGCAGTTCTTC. Full variable domain (rest looked up from reference TRBV7-9 and TRBJ2-1): DTGVSQNPRHKITKRGQNVTFRCDPISEHNRLYWYRQTLGQGPEFLTYFQNEAQLEKSRLLSDRFSAERPKGSFSTLEIQRTEQGDSAMYLCASSLGEREDNEQFFGPGTRLTVL.

This rearrangement joins TRBV7-2 to TRBJ1-3, with D possibly being TRBD1 (6 bases). There are 17 residues in the CDR3. CDR1 and CDR2 (germline): SGHTA, FQGNSA. The V end lost 4 bases, the J end lost 2 bases, and 18 bases lay between the germline ends. DNA of the CDR3: TGTGCCAGCAGCTCGATGGTTGGGGGCAGTCCTGGAAACACCATATATTTT. This codes for CASSSMVGGSPGNTIYF.